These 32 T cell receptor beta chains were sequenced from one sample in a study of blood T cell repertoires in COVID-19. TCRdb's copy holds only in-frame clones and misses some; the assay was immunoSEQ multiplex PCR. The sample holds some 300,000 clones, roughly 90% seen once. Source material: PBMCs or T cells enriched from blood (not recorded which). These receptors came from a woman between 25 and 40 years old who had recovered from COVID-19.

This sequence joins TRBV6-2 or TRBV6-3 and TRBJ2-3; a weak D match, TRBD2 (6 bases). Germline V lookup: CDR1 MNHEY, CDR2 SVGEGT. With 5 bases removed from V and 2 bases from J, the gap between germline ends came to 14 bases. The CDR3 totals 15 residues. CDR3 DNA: TGTGCCAGCAGTAAGAGCGGGTCGAACACAGATACGCAGTATTTT. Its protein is CASSKSGSNTDTQYF.

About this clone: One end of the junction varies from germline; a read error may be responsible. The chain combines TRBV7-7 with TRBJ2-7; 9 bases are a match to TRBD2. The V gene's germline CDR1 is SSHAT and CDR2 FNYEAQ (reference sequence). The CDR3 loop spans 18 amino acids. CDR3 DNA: TGTGCTAGCAGCTTCAGGGGCGGAGGACTAGCGTACACCTACGAGCAGTACTTC. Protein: CASSFRGGGLAYTYEQYF.

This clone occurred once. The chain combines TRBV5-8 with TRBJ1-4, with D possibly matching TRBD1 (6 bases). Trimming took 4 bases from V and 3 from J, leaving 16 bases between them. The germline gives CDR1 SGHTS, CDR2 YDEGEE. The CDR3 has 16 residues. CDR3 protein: CASSPSRGGPNEKLFF. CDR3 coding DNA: TGTGCCAGCAGCCCTTCTCGGGGGGGGCCTAATGAAAAACTGTTTTTT.

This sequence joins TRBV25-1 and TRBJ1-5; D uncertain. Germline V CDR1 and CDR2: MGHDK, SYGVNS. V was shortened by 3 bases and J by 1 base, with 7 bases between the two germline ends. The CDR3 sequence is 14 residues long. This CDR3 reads CASSDAVSNQPQHF. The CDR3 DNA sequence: TGTGCCAGCAGTGACGCGGTGAGCAATCAGCCCCAGCATTTT. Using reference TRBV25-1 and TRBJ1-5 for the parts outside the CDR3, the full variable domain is EADIYQTPRYLVIGTGKKITLECSQTMGHDKMYWYQQDPGMELHLIHYSYGVNSTEKGDLSSESTVSRIRTEHFPLTLESARPSHTSQYLCASSDAVSNQPQHFGDGTRLSIL.

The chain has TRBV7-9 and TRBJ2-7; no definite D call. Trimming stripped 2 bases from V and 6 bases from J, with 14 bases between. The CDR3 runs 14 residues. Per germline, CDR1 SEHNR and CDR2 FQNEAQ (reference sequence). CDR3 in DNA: TGTGCCAGCAGCTTAATCCCCGGTGGGCCCGAGCAGTACTTC. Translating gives CASSLIPGGPEQYF.

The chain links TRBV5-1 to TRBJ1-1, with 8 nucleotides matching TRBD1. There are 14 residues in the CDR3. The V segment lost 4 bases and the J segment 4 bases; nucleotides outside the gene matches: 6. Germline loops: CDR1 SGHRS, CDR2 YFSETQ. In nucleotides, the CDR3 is TGCGCCAGCAGCGCTGGACAGGGAATCACTGAAGCTTTCTTT. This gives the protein CASSAGQGITEAFF.

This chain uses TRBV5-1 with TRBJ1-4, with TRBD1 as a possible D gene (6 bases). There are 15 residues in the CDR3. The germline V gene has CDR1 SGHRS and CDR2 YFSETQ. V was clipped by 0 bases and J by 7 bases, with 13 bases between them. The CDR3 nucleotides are TGCGCCAGCAGCTTGGCGGGCCAGGGGACTGAAAAACTGTTTTTT. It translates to CASSLAGQGTEKLFF.

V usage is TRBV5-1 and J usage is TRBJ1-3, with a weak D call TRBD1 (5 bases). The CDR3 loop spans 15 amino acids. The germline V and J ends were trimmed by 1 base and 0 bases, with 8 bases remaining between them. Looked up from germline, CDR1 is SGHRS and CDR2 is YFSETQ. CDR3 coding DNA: TGCGCCAGCAGCTTGTTCCAGGGCTCTGGAAACACCATATATTTT. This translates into CASSLFQGSGNTIYF.

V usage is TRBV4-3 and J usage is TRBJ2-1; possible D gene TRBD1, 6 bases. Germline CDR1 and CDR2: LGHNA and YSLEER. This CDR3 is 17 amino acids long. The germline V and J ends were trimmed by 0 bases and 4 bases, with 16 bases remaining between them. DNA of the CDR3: TGCGCCAGCAGCCAAGATCGTCCCAGGGGCGATTACAATGAGCAGTTCTTC. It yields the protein CASSQDRPRGDYNEQFF.

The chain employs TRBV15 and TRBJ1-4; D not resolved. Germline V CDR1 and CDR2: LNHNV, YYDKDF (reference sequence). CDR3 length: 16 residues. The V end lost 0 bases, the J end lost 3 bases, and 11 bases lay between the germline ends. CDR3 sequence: CATSRDYDKANEKLFF. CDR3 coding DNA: TGTGCCACCAGCAGAGATTACGACAAAGCTAATGAAAAACTGTTTTTT.

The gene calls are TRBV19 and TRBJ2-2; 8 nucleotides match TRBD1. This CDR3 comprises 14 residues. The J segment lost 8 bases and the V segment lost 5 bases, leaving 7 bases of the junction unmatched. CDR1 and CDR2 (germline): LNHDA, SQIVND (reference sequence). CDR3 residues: CASSGGQGLGELFF. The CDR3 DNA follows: TGTGCCAGTAGTGGAGGACAGGGTTTGGGGGAGCTGTTTTTT.

CDR3 protein: CASSLGHGNTIYF. Here the CDR3 DNA reads TGTGCCAGCAGTCTGGGGCATGGAAACACCATATATTTT. The gene calls are TRBV12-3 or TRBV12-4 and TRBJ1-3; D perhaps matches TRBD1 (5 bases). There are 13 residues in the CDR3. Trimming left V 5 bases short and J 3 bases short, with 8 bases between.

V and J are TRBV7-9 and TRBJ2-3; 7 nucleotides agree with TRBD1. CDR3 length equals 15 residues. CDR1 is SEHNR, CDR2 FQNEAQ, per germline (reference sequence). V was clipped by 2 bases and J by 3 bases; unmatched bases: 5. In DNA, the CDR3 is TGTGCCAGCAGCTTAAATCAGGGGGAAACAGATACGCAGTATTTT. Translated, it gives CASSLNQGETDTQYF.

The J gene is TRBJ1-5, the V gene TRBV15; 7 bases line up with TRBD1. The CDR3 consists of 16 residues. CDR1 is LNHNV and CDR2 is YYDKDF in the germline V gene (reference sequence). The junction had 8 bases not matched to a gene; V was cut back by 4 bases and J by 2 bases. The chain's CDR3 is CATSKLTGMGNQPQHF. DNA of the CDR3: TGTGCCACCAGCAAGCTGACAGGGATGGGCAATCAGCCCCAGCATTTT.

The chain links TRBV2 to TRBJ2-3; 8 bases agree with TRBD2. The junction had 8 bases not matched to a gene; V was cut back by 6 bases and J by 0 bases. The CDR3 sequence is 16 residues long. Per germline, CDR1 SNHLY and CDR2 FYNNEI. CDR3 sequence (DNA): TGTGCCAGCAGCACACTTAGCGGGGCGAGCACAGATACGCAGTATTTT. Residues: CASSTLSGASTDTQYF.

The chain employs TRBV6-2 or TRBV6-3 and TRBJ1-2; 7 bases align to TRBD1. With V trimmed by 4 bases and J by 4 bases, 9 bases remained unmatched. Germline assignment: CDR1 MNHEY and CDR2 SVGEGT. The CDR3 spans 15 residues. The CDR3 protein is CASSWVLGGGYGYTF. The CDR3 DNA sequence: TGTGCCAGCAGTTGGGTGCTAGGGGGCGGCTATGGCTACACCTTC.

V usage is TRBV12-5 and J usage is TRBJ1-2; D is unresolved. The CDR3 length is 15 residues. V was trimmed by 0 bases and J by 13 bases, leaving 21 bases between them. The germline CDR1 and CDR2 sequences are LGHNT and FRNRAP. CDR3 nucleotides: TGTGCTAGTGGTTTGGTTTGTCTTGCCAGGTGTATGTGCACCTTC. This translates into CASGLVCLARCMCTF.

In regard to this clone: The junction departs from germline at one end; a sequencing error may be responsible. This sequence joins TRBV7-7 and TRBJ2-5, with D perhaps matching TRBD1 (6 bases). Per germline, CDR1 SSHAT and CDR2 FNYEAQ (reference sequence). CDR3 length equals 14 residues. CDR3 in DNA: TGTGCTAGCAGCTTGATGCAGGGGCAAGAGACCCAGTACTTC. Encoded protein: CASSLMQGQETQYF.

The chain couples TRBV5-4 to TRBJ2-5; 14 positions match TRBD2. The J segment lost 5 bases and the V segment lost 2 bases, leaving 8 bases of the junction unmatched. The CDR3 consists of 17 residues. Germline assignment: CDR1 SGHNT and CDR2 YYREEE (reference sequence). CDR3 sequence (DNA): TGTGCCAGCAGCTTTCCGGGACTAGCGGGAGAGGGGGAGACCCAGTACTTC. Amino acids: CASSFPGLAGEGETQYF.

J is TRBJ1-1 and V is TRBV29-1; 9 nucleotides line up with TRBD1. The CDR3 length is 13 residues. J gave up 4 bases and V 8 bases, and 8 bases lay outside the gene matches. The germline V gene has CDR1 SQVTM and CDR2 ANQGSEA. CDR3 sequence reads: CSTTGGESTEAFF. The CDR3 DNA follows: TGCAGCACCACAGGGGGCGAGAGCACTGAAGCTTTCTTT.

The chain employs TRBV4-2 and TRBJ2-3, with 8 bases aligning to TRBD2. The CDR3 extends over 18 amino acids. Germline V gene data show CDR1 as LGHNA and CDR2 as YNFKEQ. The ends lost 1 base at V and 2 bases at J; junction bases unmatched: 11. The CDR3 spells CASSQVVERETITDTQYF. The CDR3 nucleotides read TGTGCCAGCAGCCAAGTGGTCGAGCGGGAGACCATCACAGATACGCAGTATTTT.

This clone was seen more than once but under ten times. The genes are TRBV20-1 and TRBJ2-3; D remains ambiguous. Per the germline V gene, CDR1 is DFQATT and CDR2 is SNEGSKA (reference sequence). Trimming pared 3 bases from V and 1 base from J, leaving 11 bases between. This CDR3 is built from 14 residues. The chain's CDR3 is CSASGLQGTDTQYF. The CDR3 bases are TGCAGTGCTAGTGGATTGCAGGGCACAGATACGCAGTATTTT.

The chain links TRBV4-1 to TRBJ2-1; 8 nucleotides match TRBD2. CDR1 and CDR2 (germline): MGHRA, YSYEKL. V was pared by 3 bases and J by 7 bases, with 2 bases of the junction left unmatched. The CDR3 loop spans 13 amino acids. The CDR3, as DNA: TGCGCCAGCAGCCAGGGACTAGAAAATGAGCAGTTCTTC. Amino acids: CASSQGLENEQFF.

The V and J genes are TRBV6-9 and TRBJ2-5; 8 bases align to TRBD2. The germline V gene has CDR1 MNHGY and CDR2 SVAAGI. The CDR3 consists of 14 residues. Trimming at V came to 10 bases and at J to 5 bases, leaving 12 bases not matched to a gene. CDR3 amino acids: CATLHSGASETQYF. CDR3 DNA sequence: TGTGCCACCCTCCATAGCGGGGCCTCGGAGACCCAGTACTTC.

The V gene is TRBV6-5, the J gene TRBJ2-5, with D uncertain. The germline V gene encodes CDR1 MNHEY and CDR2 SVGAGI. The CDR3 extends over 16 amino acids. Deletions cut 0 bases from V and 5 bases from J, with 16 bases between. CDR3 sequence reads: CASSYSGSRLMETQYF. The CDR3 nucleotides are TGTGCCAGCAGTTACTCGGGCTCCAGGTTGATGGAGACCCAGTACTTC.

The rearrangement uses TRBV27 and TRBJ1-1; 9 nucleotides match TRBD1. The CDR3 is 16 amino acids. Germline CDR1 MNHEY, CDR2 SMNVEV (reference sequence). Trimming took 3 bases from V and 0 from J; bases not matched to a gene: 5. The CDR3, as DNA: TGTGCCAGCAGTTTGGGGACAGGGACGGTGAACACTGAAGCTTTCTTT. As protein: CASSLGTGTVNTEAFF.

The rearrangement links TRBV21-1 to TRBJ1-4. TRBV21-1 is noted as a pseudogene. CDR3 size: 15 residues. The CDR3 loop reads CASSKEEGLNEKLFF. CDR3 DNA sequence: TGTGCCAGCAGCAAAGAGGAGGGTTTAAATGAAAAACTGTTTTTT.

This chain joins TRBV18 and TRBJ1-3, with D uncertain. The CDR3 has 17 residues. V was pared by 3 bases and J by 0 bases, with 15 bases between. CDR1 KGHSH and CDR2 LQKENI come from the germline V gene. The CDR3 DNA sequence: TGTGCCAGCTCACCCATGCCCCAAGGGAGCTCTGGAAACACCATATATTTT. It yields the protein CASSPMPQGSSGNTIYF.

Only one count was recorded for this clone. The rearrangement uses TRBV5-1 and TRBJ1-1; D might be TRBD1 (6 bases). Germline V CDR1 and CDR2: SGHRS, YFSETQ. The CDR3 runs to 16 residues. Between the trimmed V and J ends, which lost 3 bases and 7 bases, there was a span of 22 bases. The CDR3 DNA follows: TGCGCCAGCAGCTCAAATCCGGGACAAGAATTTGTTGAAGCTTTCTTT. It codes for CASSSNPGQEFVEAFF.

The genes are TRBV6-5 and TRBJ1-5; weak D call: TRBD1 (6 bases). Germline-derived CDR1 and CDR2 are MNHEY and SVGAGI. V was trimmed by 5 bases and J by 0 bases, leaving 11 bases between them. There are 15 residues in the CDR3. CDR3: CASSMDSYSNQPQHF. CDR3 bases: TGTGCCAGCAGTATGGACAGTTATAGCAATCAGCCCCAGCATTTT.

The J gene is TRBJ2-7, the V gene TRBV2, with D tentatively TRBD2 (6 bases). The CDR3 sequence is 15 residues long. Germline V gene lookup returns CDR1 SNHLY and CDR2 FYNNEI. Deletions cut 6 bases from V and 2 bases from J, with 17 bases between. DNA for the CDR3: TGTGCCAGCAGCGCTGGGACTGGGGGTACCTACGAGCAGTACTTC. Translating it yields CASSAGTGGTYEQYF.

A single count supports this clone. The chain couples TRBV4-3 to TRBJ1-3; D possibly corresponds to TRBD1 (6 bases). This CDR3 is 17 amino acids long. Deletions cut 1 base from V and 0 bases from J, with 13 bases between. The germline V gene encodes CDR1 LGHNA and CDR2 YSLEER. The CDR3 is CASSQAGGGSSGNTIYF. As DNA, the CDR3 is TGCGCCAGCAGCCAAGCGGGTGGGGGCAGCTCTGGAAACACCATATATTTT.